Reported below is one TCR beta chain. Its antigen is currently unknown. This specimen belongs to a study of graft-versus-host responses after intestinal transplantation. Across the study: Transplant types were multivisceral, liver-intestinal, or isolated intestinal. Study-level findings and limits: GvH clones appeared in recipient marrow, some first in ileum or blood. High graft-versus-host to host-versus-graft T cell clonal ratios marked allografts of patients with graft-donor macrochimerism. Early post-transplant HvG declines tracked with peak circulating GvH clone levels.

This CDR3 has 17 amino acids. V shed 2 bases and J shed 1 base, with 18 bases lying between them. Germline assignment: CDR1 SGHRS and CDR2 YFSETQ. Data came from immunoSEQ multiplex PCR; TCRdb stores just in-frame clones and leaves some out. The sample includes under 90,000 clones, around 90% of them seen just once. The material sequenced was unstimulated CD8+ T cells sorted from spleen or lymph node cells, taken before transplant. The source is a human donor who was the organ donor for an intestinal transplant. The gene calls are TRBV5-1 and TRBJ1-1; possibly TRBD1 for D (6 bases). CDR3 in DNA: TGCGCCAGCAGCTTTTATCATGCAGGGGACAAGAACACTGAAGCTTTCTTT. Protein sequence: CASSFYHAGDKNTEAFF.